This TCR beta chain appears in the sequencing data of a study of monozygotic twins with inflammatory bowel disease. The UMIs contained a 6-nucleotide sample barcode. They were added by template switching during cDNA synthesis. With about 17 and 10 cycles respectively, two nested PCRs were carried out on TCRalpha and TCRbeta cDNA. TCRdb re-called the 5' RACE reads and shows each CDR3 protein once, DNA omitted. The sample totals around 140,000 distinct CDR3 sequences. In germline, CDR1 is SGHNT, CDR2 YYREEE (reference sequence). This CDR3 has 16 amino acids. J is TRBJ1-1 and V is TRBV5-4; absent DNA, TCRdb's TRBD1 call cannot be checked. The TCR originated in a human donor with ulcerative colitis or Crohn's disease, or a healthy co-twin of an affected twin (not recorded which). Material: blood. This CDR3 reads CASSIPGPRANTEAFF.